What follows are 23 T cell receptor beta chains derived from one specimen sequenced in a study of T cell changes during pregnancy in multiple sclerosis. Measured with immunoSEQ multiplex PCR; TCRdb has only the in-frame clones, and not every one. The table lists around 74,000 clones, about 85% of them singletons. This specimen was peripheral blood, taken before pregnancy. These receptors came from a female donor with multiple sclerosis, enrolled in a pregnancy study.

The chain joins TRBV11-2 to TRBJ2-7; TRBD1 agrees at 12 bases. CDR3 length: 14 amino acids. The germline V gene encodes CDR1 SGHAT and CDR2 FQNNGV. V shed 5 bases, J shed 6 bases, and the junction held 5 bases outside the gene matches. The CDR3 bases are TGTGCCAGCAGCGCCGGGACAGGGGGCGTCGAGCAGTACTTC. This codes for CASSAGTGGVEQYF.

V gene TRBV6-5 combines with J gene TRBJ2-2; D gene unclear. The V and J ends lost 0 bases and 3 bases respectively, with 5 bases between them. This CDR3 has 14 residues. Looked up from germline, CDR1 is MNHEY and CDR2 is SVGAGI. CDR3 residues: CASSYSRYTGELFF. The CDR3 DNA sequence: TGTGCCAGCAGTTACTCACGGTACACCGGGGAGCTGTTTTTT.

The CDR3 sequence is CSVPDRGRFRILNYGYTF. CDR3 nucleotide sequence: TGCAGCGTTCCCGACAGGGGGCGCTTCCGGATCTTAAACTATGGCTACACCTTC. The chain is built from TRBV29-1 and TRBJ1-2; the match to TRBD1 covers 10 bases. V lost 5 bases, J lost 2 bases, and 17 bases stayed unmatched. The CDR3 sequence is 18 residues long. Germline lookup yields CDR1 SQVTM and CDR2 ANQGSEA.

The V gene is TRBV7-9, the J gene TRBJ1-5; D might be TRBD1 (5 bases). Germline CDR1 SEHNR, CDR2 FQNEAQ (reference sequence). CDR3 length: 16 residues. Between the trimmed V and J ends, which lost 5 bases and 2 bases, there was a span of 16 bases. The CDR3, as DNA: TGTGCCAGCAGCCGAAATGGAGGGGTTGGCAATCAGCCCCAGCATTTT. Its translation is CASSRNGGVGNQPQHF.

The chain couples TRBV10-3 to TRBJ1-1, with a weak D call TRBD1 (5 bases). V was cut by 4 bases and J by 1 base, with 7 bases left in between. The V gene's germline CDR1 is ENHRY and CDR2 SYGVKD. CDR3 length: 13 residues. CDR3 protein: CAISGGQNTEAFF. DNA for the CDR3: TGTGCCATCAGTGGGGGCCAGAACACTGAAGCTTTCTTT.

This rearrangement joins TRBV7-9 to TRBJ1-2, with 12 bases aligning to TRBD1. CDR3 length: 14 residues. In germline, CDR1 is SEHNR, CDR2 FQNEAQ (reference sequence). With 4 bases clipped from V and 5 bases from J, the junction kept 2 bases outside the gene matches. As DNA, the CDR3 is TGTGCCAGCAGCTGGGACAGGGGGCTGTATGGCTACACCTTC. Residues: CASSWDRGLYGYTF.

The rearrangement uses TRBV19 and TRBJ2-7; 8 nucleotides align to TRBD1. Germline CDR1 LNHDA, CDR2 SQIVND (reference sequence). This CDR3 is built from 15 residues. Trimming took 4 bases from V and 4 from J; bases not matched to a gene: 9. The CDR3, as DNA: TGTGCCAGTAGTAACCCCCGCAGGGGGCGATACGAGCAGTACTTC. Its protein is CASSNPRRGRYEQYF.

The chain is built from TRBV4-2 and TRBJ2-7; 9 bases match TRBD1. This CDR3 has 15 residues. The junction had 5 bases not matched to a gene; V was cut back by 0 bases and J by 5 bases. CDR1 is LGHNA, CDR2 YNFKEQ, per germline. As DNA, the CDR3 is TGTGCCAGCAGCCAAGAGTCTACAGGGGGCGACGAGCAGTACTTC. Translated: CASSQESTGGDEQYF.

CDR3 bases: TGTGCCAGCAGCGCCAGGGCTGAAAAACTGTTTTTT. The encoded protein is CASSARAEKLFF. The V gene is TRBV7-9, the J gene TRBJ1-4, with D perhaps TRBD1 (5 bases). This CDR3 has 12 amino acids. The V end was cut by 5 bases, the J end by 7 bases, with 8 bases between. Germline V gives CDR1 SEHNR, CDR2 FQNEAQ (reference sequence).

The chain recombines TRBV5-6 with TRBJ2-5; perhaps TRBD1 as D (6 bases). The CDR3 covers 15 residues. Looked up from germline, CDR1 is SGHDT and CDR2 is YYEEEE. Trimming stripped 1 base from V and 9 bases from J, with 19 bases between. The chain's CDR3 is CASSLLGAGYDAQYF. The DNA for the CDR3 is TGTGCCAGCAGCTTGTTGGGGGCTGGATATGATGCCCAGTACTTC.

This clone has a handful of counts. This sequence joins TRBV4-1 and TRBJ2-7, with 7 bases aligning to TRBD1. The CDR3 has 17 amino acids. Trimming took 3 bases from V and 2 from J; bases not matched to a gene: 13. The V gene's germline CDR1 is MGHRA and CDR2 YSYEKL. The CDR3 DNA reads TGCGCCAGCAGCCATGCGACGGGACAGCAAAACCCCTACGAGCAGTACTTC. This translates into CASSHATGQQNPYEQYF.

The V and J genes are TRBV6-4 and TRBJ2-7, with a possible D match to TRBD1 (6 bases). The CDR3 sequence is 15 residues long. With 3 bases removed from V and 0 bases from J, the gap between germline ends came to 12 bases. CDR1 and CDR2 (germline): MRHNA, SNTAGT. CDR3 nucleotide sequence: TGTGCCAGCAGTGAGCCCCCGGACAGCTCCTACGAGCAGTACTTC. Its protein is CASSEPPDSSYEQYF.

This sequence joins TRBV7-9 and TRBJ2-2, with TRBD1 identical over 10 bases. Germline trimming cut 5 bases from V and 7 bases from J; bases unmatched to any gene: 7. The CDR3 loop spans 15 amino acids. Germline V lookup: CDR1 SEHNR, CDR2 FQNEAQ (reference sequence). The CDR3 sequence is CASSPAGQGNGELFF. The DNA for the CDR3 is TGTGCCAGCAGCCCGGCGGGACAGGGGAACGGGGAGCTGTTTTTT.

V usage is TRBV19 and J usage is TRBJ2-5, with TRBD1 matching over 7 bases. The CDR3 totals 14 residues. CDR1 LNHDA and CDR2 SQIVND come from the germline V gene (reference sequence). Losses at the gene ends were 4 bases for V and 3 bases for J; bases not matched to a gene: 5. The CDR3 DNA reads TGTGCCAGTAGTAGACCGGGACAGAAAGAGACCCAGTACTTC. Protein sequence: CASSRPGQKETQYF.

CDR3 loop: CASSYDRAGTNSQHF. CDR3 DNA: TGTGCCAGCAGCTACGACAGGGCGGGGACCAATTCCCAGCATTTT. This rearrangement joins TRBV5-4 to TRBJ1-5; 7 positions agree with TRBD1. V dropped 3 bases and J dropped 11; count of bases not matched to a gene: 14. Germline V lookup: CDR1 SGHNT, CDR2 YYREEE (reference sequence). The length of the CDR3 is 15 residues. The full variable domain, completed using reference TRBV5-4 and TRBJ1-5, is ETGVTQSPTHLIKTRGQQVTLRCSSQSGHNTVSWYQQALGQGPQFIFQYYREEENGRGNFPPRFSGLQFPNYSSELNVNALELDDSALYLCASSYDRAGTNSQHFGDGTRLSIL.

V usage is TRBV10-3 and J usage is TRBJ1-2; D perhaps matches TRBD1 (6 bases). V lost 6 bases and J lost 6, with 11 bases in between. The germline V gene encodes CDR1 ENHRY and CDR2 SYGVKD. The CDR3 contains 12 residues. The DNA of the CDR3 is TGTGCCATCAGCCCAGGGGACCATGGCTACACCTTC. Translated, it gives CAISPGDHGYTF.

The chain combines TRBV7-9 with TRBJ2-5, with D possibly matching TRBD2 (6 bases). The germline V and J ends were trimmed by 5 bases and 3 bases, with 10 bases remaining between them. In germline, CDR1 is SEHNR, CDR2 FQNEAQ (reference sequence). The CDR3 consists of 13 residues. The CDR3 DNA sequence: TGTGCCAGCAGCCTGCCGGGAGAAGAGACCCAGTACTTC. This codes for CASSLPGEETQYF.

The chain employs TRBV7-2 and TRBJ1-1, with D perhaps TRBD1 (5 bases). Germline CDR1 SGHTA, CDR2 FQGNSA. The CDR3 sequence is 15 residues long. V was shortened by 4 bases and J by 1 base, with 13 bases between the two germline ends. CDR3 nucleotides: TGTGCCAGCAGCTACGGGAGTGGGGCGAACACTGAAGCTTTCTTT. Encoded protein: CASSYGSGANTEAFF.

The chain carries TRBV14 and TRBJ2-5; D is possibly TRBD1 (7 bases). The CDR3 contains 14 residues. Germline V CDR1 and CDR2: SGHDN, FVKESK. V was pared by 7 bases and J by 2 bases, with 14 bases between. CDR3: CASNMAGQQETQYF. Written as DNA, the CDR3 is TGTGCCAGCAACATGGCGGGACAGCAAGAGACCCAGTACTTC.

The chain couples TRBV5-6 to TRBJ2-1; 9 bases are shared with TRBD2. CDR1 is SGHDT, CDR2 YYEEEE, per germline. The CDR3 has 15 residues. The ends lost 1 base at V and 4 bases at J; junction bases unmatched: 3. The CDR3 loop reads CASSLFTSGYNEQFF. The CDR3 DNA reads as TGTGCCAGCAGCTTGTTTACTAGCGGGTACAATGAGCAGTTCTTC.

The chain is built from TRBV6-6 and TRBJ2-2, with TRBD2 matching 7 bases. In germline, CDR1 is MNHNY, CDR2 SVGAGI (reference sequence). With V trimmed by 1 base and J by 8 bases, 10 bases remained unmatched. CDR3 size: 16 residues. CDR3 residues: CASSYYIGGSPGELFF. CDR3 DNA: TGTGCCAGCAGTTACTATATAGGCGGGAGCCCAGGGGAGCTGTTTTTT.

This sequence joins TRBV6-5 and TRBJ1-3, with D unclear. The CDR3 spans 16 residues. Trimming pared 4 bases from V and 4 bases from J, leaving 17 bases between. Germline V lookup: CDR1 MNHEY, CDR2 SVGAGI. This CDR3 reads CASSSLTYSGGNTIYF. The CDR3 DNA follows: TGTGCCAGCAGTTCACTCACCTACAGTGGGGGAAACACCATATATTTT.

The chain links TRBV7-9 to TRBJ1-2; no reliable D call. The CDR3 runs to 12 residues. V was shortened by 4 bases and J by 10 bases, with 13 bases between the two germline ends. CDR1 SEHNR and CDR2 FQNEAQ come from the germline V gene (reference sequence). The DNA for the CDR3 is TGTGCCAGCAGCTCCGGGAATGGAGCCTACACCTTC. This encodes CASSSGNGAYTF.